This T cell receptor (beta chain) was sequenced during a study of Ad26.COV2.S vaccination and SARS-CoV-2 variants. Study outcomes and limitations: Recipients of either vaccine or placebo displayed similar breadth of non-spike TCRs. Breadth, reportedly substantial, characterized the spike-specific CD8+ and CD4+ T cell responses after vaccination.

Sequencing used immunoSEQ multiplex PCR; TCRdb keeps in-frame clones, though not all of them. The sample yields 430,000 or so clones, roughly 89% seen once. Treatment meaning: roughly 18 received Ad26.COV2.S at low or high dose, single or two shots; roughly 5 received placebo; per-sample allocation not given. Specimen acquisition occurred on day 63 following the initial vaccine or placebo injection. Recruitment in Boston yielded a donor of adult age, 18-55 years. Immunization relied on an Ad26 vector, which expressed Wuhan-strain SARS-CoV-2 spike. As concerns this clone: Its antigen is as yet unknown.

The origin of this receptor is a person between 18 and 59 years old who received the Ad26.COV2.S COVID-19 vaccine or a placebo. The specimen was peripheral blood, collected in a trial of Ad26.COV2.S vaccine versus placebo.

For the CDR3, the DNA is TGTGCCAGCAGGGCTAGGACAGGGCCTTACGAGCAGTACTTC. Translation: CASRARTGPYEQYF. V and J are TRBV2 and TRBJ2-7; 8 bases match TRBD1. V dropped 6 bases and J dropped 4; count of bases not matched to a gene: 8. CDR1 and CDR2 from the germline V gene are SNHLY and FYNNEI. The CDR3 consists of 14 residues.